This TCR beta chain emerged from a study of human T cells and chemical hapten exposure. The wider study: Researchers reported sensitizing a roughly 2 cm by roughly 2 cm upper inner arm skin site with 2% DPC. In the roughly 24-week study, patients were dosed weekly with diphenylcyclopropenone on the scalp throughout. DPC at 0.01% went onto the upper back in patch tests, read at 6 days.

This sample's time point: pre-sensitization, week 0. The treatment here: therapeutic diphenylcyclopropenone sensitization with weekly scalp DPC. In the authors' methods: Samples contained a median of approximately 100,000 TCRs, with a range of roughly 20,000 to 700,000. In TCRdb, the RACE reads were re-called with MiXCR into one record per CDR3 protein. The V and J calls here are based on TCRdb, not the publication. The table shows roughly 110,000 distinct CDR3 sequences, with 9.5% to 15% occurring only once. This clonotype was seen a few times. The V gene's germline CDR1 is MNHNY and CDR2 SVGAGI (reference sequence). V was pared by 2 bases and J by 6 bases, with 5 bases between. The CDR3 is 12 amino acids.

The sequence derives from a woman between 50 and 59 years old with alopecia areata. Some clones in this sample may be carry-over from other donors' samples. The sample here was whole blood, taken in connection with sensitization to the hapten diphenylcyclopropenone (DPC). J is TRBJ2-1 and V is TRBV6-6, with D uncertain. The CDR3 sequence is CASSYGGNEQFF. CDR3 in DNA: TGTGCCAGCAGTTACGGCGGCAATGAGCAGTTCTTC.